This entry lists 21 T cell receptor beta chains sequenced from one sample in a study of OX40 agonist ivuxolimab in advanced cancers. Generated by immunoSEQ multiplex PCR, the TCRdb table keeps only in-frame clones and is missing some. The table has some 40,000 clones, about 89% seen once. Sequenced here: CD4+ or CD8+ T cells sorted from blood, sampled in a trial of the OX40 agonist ivuxolimab. These receptors all stem from an adult with an advanced solid tumor such as melanoma, head and neck, liver or kidney cancer.

The table lists this clone with a count of one. The chain has TRBV4-3 and TRBJ2-7, with no clear D. CDR3 size: 15 residues. The V end was cut by 0 bases, the J end by 5 bases, with 14 bases between. The germline V gene has CDR1 LGHNA and CDR2 YSLEER. The CDR3 DNA reads as TGCGCCAGCAGCCAAGATGGCCAGGACCTTAACGAGCAGTACTTC. It encodes CASSQDGQDLNEQYF.

This chain joins TRBV7-9 and TRBJ1-5; possibly TRBD1 for D (5 bases). Germline-derived CDR1 and CDR2 are SEHNR and FQNEAQ (reference sequence). The CDR3 is 13 residues long. V lost 2 bases and J 6 bases, leaving 8 bases between the germline ends. The chain's CDR3 is CASSLSGGQPQHF. In DNA, the CDR3 is TGTGCCAGCAGCTTATCGGGGGGTCAGCCCCAGCATTTT.

The rearrangement links TRBV6-5 to TRBJ1-2; D is possibly TRBD1 (5 bases). The CDR3 is 14 amino acids. Per germline, CDR1 MNHEY and CDR2 SVGAGI. Trimming stripped 6 bases from V and 7 bases from J, with 18 bases between. CDR3 nucleotides: TGTGCCAGCAGCCCATCGATTGCTGGGGGTGGCTACACCTTC. Encoded protein: CASSPSIAGGGYTF.

The chain uses TRBV5-1 and TRBJ1-2; D remains ambiguous. The CDR3 extends over 13 amino acids. In germline, CDR1 is SGHRS, CDR2 YFSETQ. V shed 0 bases and J shed 5 bases, with 8 bases lying between them. The CDR3 loop reads CASSLAGFYGYTF. Here the CDR3 DNA reads TGCGCCAGCAGCTTGGCGGGTTTTTATGGCTACACCTTC.

J is TRBJ2-1 and V is TRBV9; D tentatively reads TRBD1 or TRBD2 (6 bases each). CDR3 length: 16 amino acids. With 0 bases removed from V and 2 bases from J, the gap between germline ends came to 12 bases. Germline V gene data show CDR1 as SGDLS and CDR2 as YYNGEE. Here the CDR3 DNA reads TGTGCCAGCAGCGTAGCTACGGGGGCAACCTACAATGAGCAGTTCTTC. Translation gives CASSVATGATYNEQFF.

The chain joins TRBV29-1 to TRBJ1-2; D is ambiguous. This CDR3 spans 12 amino acids. The V gene's germline CDR1 is SQVTM and CDR2 ANQGSEA. The ends were cut back, 6 bases at V and 7 bases at J, with 15 bases in the middle. The DNA of the CDR3 is TGCAGCGTGGCGACGGCGGGAGGTGGCTACACCTTC. Protein product: CSVATAGGGYTF.

This chain uses TRBV4-3 with TRBJ2-1, with 8 positions matching TRBD1. Germline loops: CDR1 LGHNA, CDR2 YSLEER. This CDR3 is built from 17 residues. V was pared by 0 bases and J by 1 base, with 5 bases of the junction left unmatched. CDR3 sequence (DNA): TGCGCCAGCAGCCAAGAGGTAGACAGGGGTTCCTACAATGAGCAGTTCTTC. It is translated as CASSQEVDRGSYNEQFF.

This chain connects TRBV7-2 to TRBJ2-7; 8 bases match TRBD2. The CDR3 loop spans 15 amino acids. Trimming took 5 bases from V and 5 from J; bases not matched to a gene: 11. CDR1 and CDR2 (germline): SGHTA, FQGNSA. The CDR3 here is CASSLSGQRENEQYF. The CDR3 bases are TGTGCCAGCAGCCTATCTGGCCAGCGGGAGAACGAGCAGTACTTC. The variable domain in full, with the rest retrieved from reference TRBV7-2 and TRBJ2-7, is GAGVSQSPSNKVTEKGKDVELRCDPISGHTALYWYRQSLGQGLEFLIYFQGNSAPDKSGLPSDRFSAERTGGSVSTLTIQRTQQEDSAVYLCASSLSGQRENEQYFGPGTRLTVT.

This clone was found a few times. The chain combines TRBV11-2 with TRBJ1-1, with TRBD1 matching 8 bases. Germline CDR1 and CDR2: SGHAT and FQNNGV. The J segment lost 1 base and the V segment lost 3 bases, leaving 4 bases of the junction unmatched. This CDR3 is built from 15 residues. CDR3 sequence (DNA): TGTGCCAGCAGCTTGGACAGGGTCTCGAACACTGAAGCTTTCTTT. Encoded protein: CASSLDRVSNTEAFF.

V and J are TRBV4-1 and TRBJ2-5, with a weak D call TRBD2 (6 bases). The J call may be incorrect, as the DNA end agrees better with TRBJ2-7. This CDR3 is built from 14 residues. Germline CDR1 and CDR2: MGHRA and YSYEKL. The chain's CDR3 is CASSHTGSSYEQYF. Written as DNA, the CDR3 is TGCGCCAGCAGCCATACCGGGAGCTCCTACGAGCAGTACTTC.

This rearrangement joins TRBV6-5 to TRBJ2-3; D is ambiguous. This CDR3 region has 15 residues. The V end was cut by 6 bases, the J end by 2 bases, with 15 bases between. CDR1 MNHEY and CDR2 SVGAGI come from the germline V gene. CDR3 region: CASRPDPSPTDTQYF. The CDR3 DNA reads TGTGCCAGCAGGCCTGATCCCTCCCCCACAGATACGCAGTATTTT.

The chain joins TRBV5-5 to TRBJ2-7; D gene uncertain. Between the trimmed V and J ends, which lost 3 bases and 1 base, there was a span of 11 bases. CDR1 is SGHKS and CDR2 is YYEKEE in the germline V gene (reference sequence). This CDR3 is built from 14 residues. The CDR3 is CASSYSSGSYEQYF. The CDR3 nucleotides read TGTGCCAGCAGCTACAGTTCAGGTTCCTACGAGCAGTACTTC. Variable domain in full (rest from reference TRBV5-5 and TRBJ2-7): DAGVTQSPTHLIKTRGQQVTLRCSPISGHKSVSWYQQVLGQGPQFIFQYYEKEERGRGNFPDRFSARQFPNYSSELNVNALLLGDSALYLCASSYSSGSYEQYFGPGTRLTVT.

The chain uses TRBV6-5 and TRBJ1-5, with D unclear. This CDR3 is 14 amino acids long. Germline assignment: CDR1 MNHEY and CDR2 SVGAGI. V gave up 5 bases and J gave up 5 bases, with 13 bases separating them. The CDR3 DNA reads as TGTGCCAGCAGTGAAAAGGGCAGCTATCAGCCCCAGCATTTT. Protein sequence: CASSEKGSYQPQHF.

This clone has just one count. The V gene is TRBV30, the J gene TRBJ2-7; D possibly corresponds to TRBD1 (5 bases). This CDR3 has 13 residues. From germline, CDR1 is GTSNPN and CDR2 SVGIG (reference sequence). Trimming removed 1 base at V and 2 bases at J, with 9 bases between. The CDR3 sequence is CAWSGGSTYEQYF. In DNA form, the CDR3 reads TGTGCCTGGAGTGGGGGCTCTACCTACGAGCAGTACTTC.

The rearrangement joins TRBV9 to TRBJ2-2, with D perhaps being TRBD1 or TRBD2 (6 bases each). Germline V lookup: CDR1 SGDLS, CDR2 YYNGEE. V was shortened by 0 bases and J by 3 bases, with 9 bases between the two germline ends. The CDR3 spans 15 residues. As DNA, the CDR3 is TGTGCCAGCAGCGTAGGTGGGGGGCACACCGGGGAGCTGTTTTTT. Amino acid sequence: CASSVGGGHTGELFF.

The chain links TRBV27 to TRBJ1-5; 8 nucleotides match TRBD1. The V gene's germline CDR1 is MNHEY and CDR2 SMNVEV (reference sequence). J lost 3 bases, V lost 2 bases, and 3 bases had no gene match. The length of the CDR3 is 15 residues. The CDR3 loop reads CASSLDRGFNQPQHF. The CDR3 DNA follows: TGTGCCAGCAGTTTAGACAGGGGATTCAATCAGCCCCAGCATTTT.

The chain joins TRBV30 to TRBJ1-1; 11 nucleotides agree with TRBD1. This CDR3 spans 20 amino acids. The ends lost 1 base at V and 0 bases at J; junction bases unmatched: 16. Germline V lookup: CDR1 GTSNPN, CDR2 SVGIG (reference sequence). Here the CDR3 DNA reads TGTGCCTGGAGTGACACGGGACAGGGGGTCGTGAACACCATGAACACTGAAGCTTTCTTT. Its translation: CAWSDTGQGVVNTMNTEAFF.

V gene TRBV18 combines with J gene TRBJ1-4; 8 bases agree with TRBD1. V shed 2 bases and J 5 bases; nucleotides not matched to a gene: 7. Looked up from germline, CDR1 is KGHSH and CDR2 is LQKENI. The CDR3 sequence is 16 residues long. The CDR3 nucleotides are TGTGCCAGCTCACCAGCTGCAGGGGGCGAAAATGAAAAACTGTTTTTT. Translating gives CASSPAAGGENEKLFF.

This sequence joins TRBV9 and TRBJ2-7; weak D call: TRBD2 (6 bases). CDR1 is SGDLS and CDR2 is YYNGEE in the germline V gene. CDR3 length: 15 amino acids. V lost 4 bases, J lost 7 bases, and 21 bases lay in between. In DNA, the CDR3 is TGTGCCAGCAGCCCCTCCGGGACTGGAACTTGGGAGCAGTACTTC. It yields the protein CASSPSGTGTWEQYF.

This clone was detected only a few times. J is TRBJ2-7 and V is TRBV7-9; 7 bases are shared with TRBD1. This CDR3 is built from 15 residues. CDR1 is SEHNR, CDR2 FQNEAQ, per germline (reference sequence). With 5 bases clipped from V and 0 bases from J, the junction kept 7 bases outside the gene matches. The CDR3, as DNA: TGTGCCAGCAGCGGAGGACAGGTTTTCTCCTACGAGCAGTACTTC. Residues: CASSGGQVFSYEQYF.

The chain couples TRBV27 to TRBJ1-2; D is undetermined. V dropped 3 bases and J dropped 7 bases, with 6 bases sitting between them. The CDR3 runs to 11 residues. The V gene's germline CDR1 is MNHEY and CDR2 SMNVEV (reference sequence). The chain's CDR3 is CASSFNAGYTF. DNA for the CDR3: TGTGCCAGCAGTTTTAATGCTGGCTACACCTTC.